Listed here are 23 T cell receptor beta chains from one sample, sequenced in a study of chemoradiotherapy in HPV16-positive cancers. The assay was immunoSEQ multiplex PCR, and TCRdb's table has in-frame clones only and misses some. Among 30,000 to 35,000 clones listed, roughly 87% were seen once. The sequenced sample was blood, obtained from a patient who underwent chemoradiotherapy. These receptors were taken from a human donor with HPV-associated anogenital cancer.

This sequence joins TRBV21-1 and TRBJ2-3; the table names TRBD1, a call not compared with the DNA. TRBV21-1 is labeled a pseudogene. CDR3 length: 17 residues. The CDR3 coding sequence is TGTGCCAGCAGCAAAGCGGACAGGGAGACTAGCACAGATACGCAGTATTTT. It translates to CASSKADRETSTDTQYF.

The chain uses TRBV27 and TRBJ1-4, with 8 nucleotides matching TRBD1. V lost 6 bases to trimming and J lost 3 bases; unmatched junction nucleotides: 6. Germline assignment: CDR1 MNHEY and CDR2 SMNVEV (reference sequence). The CDR3 sequence is 15 residues long. The CDR3 DNA follows: TGTGCCAGCAGCTACCAGACAGGGGCTAATGAAAAACTGTTTTTT. Translating gives CASSYQTGANEKLFF.

This rearrangement joins TRBV27 to TRBJ1-6; 11 positions match TRBD1. With V trimmed by 2 bases and J by 9 bases, 0 bases remained unmatched. This CDR3 region has 14 residues. CDR1 MNHEY and CDR2 SMNVEV come from the germline V gene (reference sequence). The CDR3 protein is CASSLGTGGSPLHF. DNA of the CDR3: TGTGCCAGCAGTTTAGGGACAGGGGGTTCACCCCTCCACTTT.

The rearrangement links TRBV29-1 to TRBJ2-7, with TRBD1 matching 7 bases. This CDR3 is 13 amino acids long. Germline values: CDR1 SQVTM, CDR2 ANQGSEA. Germline trimming cut 6 bases from V and 1 base from J; bases unmatched to any gene: 6. The CDR3 sequence is CSVSDRTSYEQYF. DNA of the CDR3: TGCAGCGTATCGGACAGGACTTCCTACGAGCAGTACTTC.

The chain links TRBV18 to TRBJ1-2; 10 bases are shared with TRBD1. The CDR3 contains 16 residues. V lost 0 bases and J lost 8; bases outside the gene matches: 9. Germline V gene lookup returns CDR1 KGHSH and CDR2 LQKENI. CDR3 bases: TGTGCCAGCTCACCACCGGGGGGACAGGGGACGGGCGGCTACACCTTC. It yields the protein CASSPPGGQGTGGYTF.

This rearrangement joins TRBV6-1 to TRBJ2-3; 9 bases map to TRBD2. The V gene's germline CDR1 is MNHNS and CDR2 SASEGT. The V gene end was trimmed by 9 bases and the J gene end by 3 bases; junction bases not matched to a gene: 10. The CDR3 loop spans 15 amino acids. CDR3 nucleotide sequence: TGTGCCAGTAGGGTGGCGGGGGGGTTGACAGATACGCAGTATTTT. Protein sequence: CASRVAGGLTDTQYF.

The chain joins TRBV5-1 to TRBJ2-3; D not certain. The V and J ends lost 2 bases and 3 bases respectively, with 4 bases between them. Germline CDR1 reads SGHRS; CDR2 reads YFSETQ. The CDR3 has 12 amino acids. As DNA, the CDR3 is TGCGCCAGCAGCTTACCAACAGATACGCAGTATTTT. As protein: CASSLPTDTQYF.

The sample holds one count of this clone. The rearrangement uses TRBV4-1 and TRBJ2-1, with 12 bases fitting TRBD1. This CDR3 contains 20 residues. Germline CDR1 and CDR2: MGHRA and YSYEKL. The ends lost 1 base at V and 3 bases at J; junction bases unmatched: 13. CDR3 bases: TGCGCCAGCAGCCAAGCACGGGACAGGGGGCGCAGGGGCCACTACAATGAGCAGTTCTTC. Protein product: CASSQARDRGRRGHYNEQFF.

The rearrangement uses TRBV5-1 and TRBJ2-1; D ambiguous. Trimming took off 4 bases at V and 7 bases at J, with 6 bases between the two ends. Germline-derived CDR1 and CDR2 are SGHRS and YFSETQ. There are 11 residues in the CDR3. CDR3 sequence reads: CASSTLNEQFF. CDR3 in DNA: TGCGCCAGCAGCACCCTTAATGAGCAGTTCTTC.

The gene calls are TRBV30 and TRBJ1-1, with 7 positions matching TRBD1. The CDR3 consists of 12 residues. Looked up from germline, CDR1 is GTSNPN and CDR2 is SVGIG (reference sequence). V dropped 4 bases and J dropped 11; count of bases not matched to a gene: 10. The CDR3 protein is CAWTEGAGAAFF. The DNA for the CDR3 is TGTGCCTGGACCGAGGGGGCAGGGGCGGCTTTCTTT.

V and J are TRBV12-5 and TRBJ1-3; TRBD1 is a possible D gene (5 bases). Looked up from germline, CDR1 is LGHNT and CDR2 is FRNRAP. Deletions cut 5 bases from V and 5 bases from J, with 19 bases between. The CDR3 is 16 amino acids. The CDR3 sequence is CASGQGEGTQRNTIYF. Written as DNA, the CDR3 is TGTGCTAGTGGTCAAGGGGAGGGAACTCAGAGAAACACCATATATTTT. Together with reference TRBV12-5 and TRBJ1-3, the CDR3 gives the full variable domain: DARVTQTPRHKVTEMGQEVTMRCQPILGHNTVFWYRQTMMQGLELLAYFRNRAPLDDSGMPKDRFSAEMPDATLATLKIQPSEPRDSAVYFCASGQGEGTQRNTIYFGEGSWLTVV.

The chain joins TRBV4-3 to TRBJ2-7; TRBD1 might be the D (6 bases). CDR1 LGHNA and CDR2 YSLEER come from the germline V gene. V was clipped by 2 bases and J by 6 bases, with 17 bases between them. The CDR3 totals 15 residues. The CDR3 sequence: CASSQSAGARGEQYF. In nucleotides, the CDR3 is TGCGCCAGCAGCCAATCCGCAGGGGCCCGCGGCGAGCAGTACTTC.

The J gene is TRBJ2-1, the V gene TRBV30; a possible D gene is TRBD1 (5 bases). The V gene lost 5 bases and the J gene lost 1 base, with 15 bases spanning the gap. The CDR3 spans 15 residues. Per germline, CDR1 GTSNPN and CDR2 SVGIG (reference sequence). The chain's CDR3 is CAWASRTFSYNEQFF. The CDR3 nucleotides are TGTGCCTGGGCCTCCAGGACATTTTCCTACAATGAGCAGTTCTTC.

The J gene is TRBJ1-1, the V gene TRBV6-6; perhaps TRBD1 as D (6 bases). Trimming took off 2 bases at V and 4 bases at J, with 11 bases between the two ends. Looked up from germline, CDR1 is MNHNY and CDR2 is SVGAGI (reference sequence). This CDR3 spans 14 amino acids. The CDR3 loop is CASSYGGAGTEAFF. The CDR3 DNA is TGTGCCAGCAGTTACGGGGGGGCAGGCACTGAAGCTTTCTTT.

J is TRBJ1-1 and V is TRBV10-2, with 9 positions matching TRBD1. Germline trimming cut 8 bases from V and 5 bases from J; bases unmatched to any gene: 6. CDR3 length equals 13 residues. The germline gives CDR1 WSHSY, CDR2 SAAADI. The DNA of the CDR3 is TGCGCCAGCGGGGACAGGGAGGTGACTGAAGCTTTCTTT. It is translated as CASGDREVTEAFF.

DNA for the CDR3: TGTGCCAGCAGGGTCGGACAGGGTGTCTATCAGCCCCAGCATTTT. It yields the protein CASRVGQGVYQPQHF. The V gene is TRBV6-5, the J gene TRBJ1-5; 8 bases are a match to TRBD1. CDR3 length: 15 residues. From germline, CDR1 is MNHEY and CDR2 SVGAGI. The ends lost 6 bases at V and 5 bases at J; junction bases unmatched: 9.

The chain couples TRBV19 to TRBJ2-1; 9 bases line up with TRBD1. Losses at the gene ends were 5 bases for V and 5 bases for J; bases not matched to a gene: 10. The CDR3 has 16 residues. Germline values: CDR1 LNHDA, CDR2 SQIVND (reference sequence). The CDR3 loop reads CASSPDRGFANNEQFF. In DNA, the CDR3 is TGTGCCAGTAGTCCCGACAGGGGGTTTGCGAACAATGAGCAGTTCTTC.

The CDR3 region has the DNA TGTGCCAGTATGGTGGCGGGGGGGTACAATGAGCAGTTCTTC. Protein: CASMVAGGYNEQFF. The rearrangement links TRBV19 to TRBJ2-1; TRBD2 matches at 9 bases. The CDR3 sequence is 14 residues long. V was clipped by 7 bases and J by 4 bases; unmatched bases: 5. In germline, CDR1 is LNHDA, CDR2 SQIVND (reference sequence). The full variable domain, in which reference TRBV19 and TRBJ2-1 provide the parts outside the CDR3, is DGGITQSPKYLFRKEGQNVTLSCEQNLNHDAMYWYRQDPGQGLRLIYYSQIVNDFQKGDIAEGYSVSREKKESFPLTVTSAQKNPTAFYLCASMVAGGYNEQFFGPGTRLTVL.

The gene calls are TRBV5-8 and TRBJ2-7; D gene unclear. This CDR3 comprises 11 residues. V lost 1 base and J 7 bases, leaving 6 bases between the germline ends. Germline loops: CDR1 SGHTS, CDR2 YDEGEE. CDR3 residues: CASSLYGEQYF. CDR3 nucleotides: TGTGCCAGCAGCTTGTACGGGGAGCAGTACTTC.

The CDR3 here is CASSPPGQGHSPLHF. CDR3 in DNA: TGTGCCAGCTCACCGCCGGGGCAGGGGCATTCACCCCTCCACTTT. The chain is built from TRBV18 and TRBJ1-6; D perhaps matches TRBD1 (6 bases). This CDR3 comprises 15 residues. Germline values: CDR1 KGHSH, CDR2 LQKENI. With 3 bases removed from V and 8 bases from J, the gap between germline ends came to 14 bases.

CDR3: CASTEAASGGREQFF. The CDR3 DNA follows: TGTGCCAGCACCGAAGCGGCTAGCGGGGGTCGGGAGCAGTTCTTC. The chain employs TRBV2 and TRBJ2-1; TRBD2 matches 10 bases. After removal of 7 bases from V and 10 bases from J, the junction contained 13 bases not matched to a gene. CDR3 length equals 15 residues. Germline assignment: CDR1 SNHLY and CDR2 FYNNEI.

This chain uses TRBV5-4 with TRBJ2-5, with D unclear. Trimming removed 1 base from V and 2 bases from J, with 18 bases in between. CDR1 and CDR2 from the germline V gene are SGHNT and YYREEE (reference sequence). The CDR3 runs to 17 residues. The CDR3 protein is CASSLSLDSRGQETQYF. The CDR3, as DNA: TGTGCCAGCAGCTTGTCCTTAGACTCCCGAGGACAAGAGACCCAGTACTTC.

This clone has a handful of counts. This sequence joins TRBV5-4 and TRBJ2-5, with D hard to call. Trimming took 0 bases from V and 0 from J, leaving 3 bases between them. Germline V lookup: CDR1 SGHNT, CDR2 YYREEE (reference sequence). The CDR3 extends over 13 amino acids. Here the CDR3 reads CASSLDNQETQYF. CDR3 sequence (DNA): TGTGCCAGCAGCTTGGACAACCAAGAGACCCAGTACTTC.